Listed below are T cell receptor beta chains from one sample, sequenced in a study of Tregs in tolerant kidney transplant recipients. The protocol was immunoSEQ multiplex PCR, while the TCRdb copy is restricted to in-frame clones and leaves out a portion. This repertoire shows about 77,000 clones, about 98% found once; its top ten account for 0.55% to 0.6%. This material consisted of CD4+ T cells from blood, taken before the transplant. The source of these receptors is a human donor who received a combined kidney and bone marrow transplant. CDR3s include the opening cysteine and the closing phenylalanine or tryptophan. D genes are given only for firm matches. For some rows the clone size is stated as once, few or many, or as a class when expanded; others skip it.

cdr3_aa | cdr3_nt | j_call | v_call | d_call | clone_size | cdr3_length
CASSASGGAYEQYF | TGTGCCAGCAGCGCTAGCGGGGGGGCGTACGAGCAGTACTTC | TRBJ2-7 | TRBV7-2 | TRBD2 | . | 14
CASSPSGRAVTDTQYF | TGTGCCAGTAGTCCGAGCGGGAGGGCCGTCACAGATACGCAGTATTTT | TRBJ2-3 | TRBV19 | TRBD2 | . | 16
CASSLRGLSGASGNTIYF | TGTGCCAGCAGCTTAAGGGGATTGTCAGGGGCCTCTGGAAACACCATATATTTT | TRBJ1-3 | TRBV7-2 | . | . | 18
CASSQGLAKNIQYF | TGCGCCAGCAGCCAAGGTCTAGCCAAAAACATTCAGTACTTC | TRBJ2-4 | TRBV4-3 | . | . | 14
CASSLTRGGGYTF | TGTGCCAGCAGTTTGACCCGGGGGGGTGGCTACACCTTC | TRBJ1-2 | TRBV7-3 | . | . | 13
CASSPGLVVGGELFF | TGTGCCAGTAGTCCCGGACTAGTGGTAGGCGGGGAGCTGTTTTTT | TRBJ2-2 | TRBV19 | TRBD2 | . | 15
CASSAQASVTGELFF | TGTGCCAGCAGCGCTCAAGCCAGCGTAACCGGGGAGCTGTTTTTT | TRBJ2-2 | TRBV9 | . | . | 15
CASGSPDRESYEQYF | TGTGCTAGTGGTTCCCCCGACAGGGAAAGCTACGAGCAGTACTTC | TRBJ2-7 | TRBV12-5 | TRBD1 | few | 15
CASSQDGSANTDTQYF | TGTGCCAGCAGCCAAGATGGTAGCGCGAACACAGATACGCAGTATTTT | TRBJ2-3 | TRBV4-2 | . | . | 16
CASSLTGEGQPQHF | TGCGCCAGCAGCCTGACAGGGGAGGGTCAGCCCCAGCATTTT | TRBJ1-5 | TRBV5-1 | TRBD1 | . | 14
CASSGNVRSTDTQYF | TGTGCCAGCAGTGGTAACGTACGGTCCACAGATACGCAGTATTTT | TRBJ2-3 | TRBV14 | . | . | 15
CASQGQGNTGELFF | TGTGCCTCACAGGGACAGGGGAACACCGGGGAGCTGTTTTTT | TRBJ2-2 | TRBV10-3 | TRBD1 | . | 14
CASSGDRAFSYNEQFF | TGTGCCAGCAGTGGAGACAGGGCATTCTCCTACAATGAGCAGTTCTTC | TRBJ2-1 | TRBV2 | TRBD1 | . | 16
CASSFRGAANTGELFF | TGTGCCAGCAGCTTCCGGGGGGCCGCGAACACCGGGGAGCTGTTTTTT | TRBJ2-2 | TRBV7-8 | . | . | 16
CASSFGQGSYEQYF | TGCGCCAGCAGCTTCGGACAGGGATCCTACGAGCAGTACTTC | TRBJ2-7 | TRBV5-1 | TRBD1 | . | 14
CAISESQLLGTDTQYF | TGTGCCATCAGTGAGTCTCAACTACTTGGCACAGATACGCAGTATTTT | TRBJ2-3 | TRBV10-3 | . | . | 16
CASSFHTNGYTF | TGTGCCAGCAGCTTCCACACTAATGGCTACACCTTC | TRBJ1-2 | TRBV7-2 | . | . | 12
CASSNRGRQYEQYF | TGTGCCAGCAGCAACAGGGGTAGGCAGTACGAGCAGTACTTC | TRBJ2-7 | TRBV6-6 | TRBD1 | . | 14
CATSRESMFLSNQPQHF | TGTGCCACCAGCAGAGAGTCTATGTTCCTTAGCAATCAGCCCCAGCATTTT | TRBJ1-5 | TRBV15 | . | . | 17
CASLLDSYNEQFF | TGTGCCAGCCTACTAGACTCCTACAATGAGCAGTTCTTC | TRBJ2-1 | TRBV9 | . | once | 13
CAWTIVGTGGAGYTEAFF | TGTGCCTGGACCATTGTCGGGACAGGGGGCGCGGGGTACACTGAAGCTTTCTTT | TRBJ1-1 | TRBV30 | TRBD1 | . | 18
CASSLLLVVPNEQFF | TGTGCCAGCAGCTTGTTACTAGTAGTACCCAATGAGCAGTTCTTC | TRBJ2-1 | TRBV5-5 | . | . | 15
CASSLTSEQYF | TGTGCCAGCAGCCTGACTAGCGAGCAGTACTTC | TRBJ2-7 | TRBV14 | . | . | 11
CASSSLGGEDSYNEQFF | TGTGCCAGCAGCTCCCTGGGGGGAGAGGACTCCTACAATGAGCAGTTCTTC | TRBJ2-1 | TRBV7-2 | . | . | 17
CAISGLAGGTDTQYF | TGTGCCATCAGTGGGCTAGCGGGAGGCACAGATACGCAGTATTTT | TRBJ2-3 | TRBV10-3 | TRBD2 | once | 15
CASSAIANTGELFF | TGTGCCAGCAGCGCCATAGCGAACACCGGGGAGCTGTTTTTT | TRBJ2-2 | TRBV7-2 | . | . | 14
CASSLIGPRNTGELFF | TGTGCCAGCAGCTTAATAGGCCCTAGAAACACCGGGGAGCTGTTTTTT | TRBJ2-2 | TRBV7-3 | . | . | 16
CASSLGVNPAETQYF | TGCGCCAGCAGCTTAGGGGTTAACCCAGCGGAGACCCAGTACTTC | TRBJ2-5 | TRBV5-1 | . | . | 15
CASSLSSANYGYTF | TGTGCCAGCAGCTTGTCCAGCGCTAACTATGGCTACACCTTC | TRBJ1-2 | TRBV5-5 | . | . | 14
CASGGGLRNIQYF | TGTGCCAGCGGGGGGGGGCTCCGAAACATTCAGTACTTC | TRBJ2-4 | TRBV6-1 | . | . | 13
CAWSLRFVGGYTF | TGTGCCTGGAGTCTCCGGTTCGTTGGTGGCTACACCTTC | TRBJ1-2 | TRBV30 | . | . | 13
CASSAKRTATNEKLFF | TGTGCCAGCAGTGCTAAAAGGACAGCAACTAATGAAAAACTGTTTTTT | TRBJ1-4 | TRBV2 | . | once | 16
CASTLGGGGTQYF | TGTGCCAGCACCCTTGGGGGGGGTGGGACCCAGTACTTC | TRBJ2-5 | TRBV6-6 | TRBD2 | . | 13
CASSRDRSYGYTF | TGTGCCAGCAGCCGGGACAGGAGCTATGGCTACACCTTC | TRBJ1-2 | TRBV6-6 | TRBD1 | . | 13
CASSLPSGLQFF | TGTGCCAGCAGCCTACCTAGCGGGCTACAGTTCTTC | TRBJ2-1 | TRBV5-4 | TRBD2 | . | 12
CASSLGHFTDTQYF | TGTGCCAGCAGCCTGGGACATTTCACAGATACGCAGTATTTT | TRBJ2-3 | TRBV5-5 | . | once | 14
CASRPITGTSNTEAFF | TGTGCCAGTAGACCCATCACAGGAACGTCGAATACTGAAGCTTTCTTT | TRBJ1-1 | TRBV19 | . | . | 16
CASSPHSASPTDTQYF | TGCGCCAGCAGCCCCCATAGCGCTAGCCCCACAGATACGCAGTATTTT | TRBJ2-3 | TRBV4-1 | . | . | 16
CASSLAGVNNEQFF | TGTGCCAGCAGCTTAGCGGGAGTGAACAATGAGCAGTTCTTC | TRBJ2-1 | TRBV7-8 | . | . | 14
CASSLVSTRSGNTIYF | TGTGCCAGCAGCTTAGTCTCCACGCGCTCTGGAAACACCATATATTTT | TRBJ1-3 | TRBV7-9 | . | . | 16
CASSATNEQYF | TGTGCCAGTAGCGCGACGAACGAGCAGTACTTC | TRBJ2-7 | TRBV2 | . | . | 11
CASSPRGLPGETQYF | TGTGCCAGCAGCCCTAGGGGGCTCCCCGGAGAGACCCAGTACTTC | TRBJ2-5 | TRBV9 | TRBD1 | once | 15
CATSRDINSNQPQHF | TGTGCCACCAGCAGAGATATAAATAGCAATCAGCCCCAGCATTTT | TRBJ1-5 | TRBV15 | . | . | 15
CASSPGLVNTEAFF | TGTGCCAGCAGCCCAGGGTTGGTGAACACTGAAGCTTTCTTT | TRBJ1-1 | TRBV14 | . | . | 14
CASSATGRYGYTF | TGTGCCAGCAGTGCGACAGGACGGTATGGCTACACCTTC | TRBJ1-2 | TRBV6-1 | . | . | 13
CASSPGTGGNEQYF | TGTGCCAGCTCGCCGGGGACAGGGGGCAACGAGCAGTACTTC | TRBJ2-7 | TRBV18 | TRBD1 | . | 14
CASRGTGGNTIYF | TGTGCCAGTAGAGGGACAGGTGGAAACACCATATATTTT | TRBJ1-3 | TRBV19 | TRBD1 | . | 13
CASSLQGSSNYGYTF | TGTGCCAGCAGCCTTCAGGGGAGTTCTAACTATGGCTACACCTTC | TRBJ1-2 | TRBV7-2 | . | . | 15
CASSPDRGLSPLHF | TGCGCCAGCAGCCCTGACAGGGGGCTTTCACCCCTCCACTTT | TRBJ1-6 | TRBV5-1 | TRBD1 | once | 14
CASSLVDREDYGYTF | TGTGCCAGCAGCTTAGTCGACAGGGAGGACTATGGCTACACCTTC | TRBJ1-2 | TRBV7-2 | TRBD1 | . | 15
CAWSVPRGFYTEAFF | TGTGCCTGGAGTGTCCCCCGGGGTTTTTATACTGAAGCTTTCTTT | TRBJ1-1 | TRBV30 | . | . | 15
CATSRSRERHLYSNQPQHF | TGTGCCACCAGCAGGTCCAGGGAACGCCATCTCTATAGCAATCAGCCCCAGCATTTT | TRBJ1-5 | TRBV15 | . | . | 19
CASSAVEGGEAFF | TGTGCCAGCAGCGCCGTTGAGGGCGGTGAAGCTTTCTTT | TRBJ1-1 | TRBV2 | . | few | 13
CASSNLAVYTDTQYF | TGTGCCAGCAGTAACTTAGCGGTATACACAGATACGCAGTATTTT | TRBJ2-3 | TRBV27 | . | . | 15
CASSYRARGEKLFF | TGTGCCAGCAGCTACAGGGCCAGGGGTGAAAAACTGTTTTTT | TRBJ1-4 | TRBV9 | . | once | 14
CASSQDFDTSQETQYF | TGCGCCAGCAGCCAAGATTTTGACACCTCCCAAGAGACCCAGTACTTC | TRBJ2-5 | TRBV4-3 | . | . | 16
CASSPGINSPLHF | TGTGCCAGCAGCCCGGGAATTAATTCACCCCTCCACTTT | TRBJ1-6 | TRBV7-3 | . | . | 13
CASSQGGTKTYEQYF | TGTGCCAGCAGCCAAGGTGGGACTAAAACCTACGAGCAGTACTTC | TRBJ2-7 | TRBV11-3 | TRBD2 | . | 15
CAGRDRGYEQYF | TGTGCCGGCCGGGACAGGGGCTACGAGCAGTACTTC | TRBJ2-7 | TRBV2 | TRBD1 | . | 12
CASSLGVQGYSYNEQFF | TGCGCCAGCAGCTTGGGGGTACAGGGTTACTCCTACAATGAGCAGTTCTTC | TRBJ2-1 | TRBV5-1 | . | . | 17